The 29 T cell receptor beta chains given below trace back to one sample, sequenced in a study of Graves' ophthalmopathy and Graves' hyperthyroidism. Scientists amplified the TCR beta CDR3 regions from RNA transcripts. RT-PCR in the first round used HTBI primers; a second-round multiplex PCR followed. In TCRdb, the multiplex PCR reads were re-called with MiXCR into one record per CDR3 protein. Among hundreds of thousands of distinct CDR3 sequences, over 20% were seen once, and the ten largest hold 2.5% to 3.5%. Sequenced material: peripheral blood. The receptor set was obtained from a woman aged 18-29 years with stable Graves' hyperthyroidism.

This chain joins TRBV6-2 or TRBV6-3 and TRBJ1-1; D possibly corresponds to TRBD1 (6 bases). Germline V gene sequence: CDR1 MNHEY, CDR2 SVGEGT. CDR3 length equals 15 residues. Trimming cost V 4 bases and J 0 bases, with 12 bases left between them. The CDR3 region has the DNA TGTGCCAGCAGTTCCACGGGACATATGAACACTGAAGCTTTCTTT. As protein: CASSSTGHMNTEAFF.

This clonotype was recorded many times. The V gene is TRBV12-3 or TRBV12-4, the J gene TRBJ2-2, with D perhaps matching TRBD2 (6 bases). The CDR3 consists of 13 residues. V shed 1 base and J shed 6 bases, with 6 bases lying between them. CDR3 coding DNA: TGTGCCAGCAGTTTAGGACTAGCCGGGGAGCTGTTTTTT. It translates to CASSLGLAGELFF.

This clonotype has at least ten counts. The chain combines TRBV12-3 or TRBV12-4 with TRBJ2-2; no reliable D call. This CDR3 comprises 13 residues. V lost 3 bases and J 6 bases, leaving 8 bases between the germline ends. CDR3 DNA sequence: TGTGCCAGCAGTTTTGGGTTATCCGGGGAGCTGTTTTTT. It is translated as CASSFGLSGELFF.

The V call is TRBV9, the J call TRBJ2-7, with 8 bases identical to TRBD2. The CDR3 length is 15 residues. Germline V gene data show CDR1 as SGDLS and CDR2 as YYNGEE. V trimming: 0 bases; J trimming: 3 bases; junction bases outside the gene matches: 5. The DNA for the CDR3 is TGTGCCAGCAGCGTAGAGGGTAGCGGGATCTACGAGCAGTACTTC. Amino acids: CASSVEGSGIYEQYF.

This clonotype was observed at least ten times. The genes are TRBV4-1 and TRBJ2-2, with D unclear. The CDR3 is made up of 15 amino acids. V shed 1 base and J shed 0 bases, with 6 bases lying between them. Per the germline V gene, CDR1 is MGHRA and CDR2 is YSYEKL. The CDR3 loop reads CASSQGVPNTGELFF. For the CDR3, the DNA is TGCGCCAGCAGCCAAGGAGTTCCGAACACCGGGGAGCTGTTTTTT.

This clonotype has at least ten counts. CDR3 region: CASSYTDGRAGELFF. CDR3 DNA sequence: TGTGCCAGCAGTTACACGGACGGGCGCGCCGGGGAGCTGTTTTTT. The chain couples TRBV6-5 to TRBJ2-2, with D unclear. Germline CDR1 and CDR2: MNHEY and SVGAGI. V was shortened by 2 bases and J by 6 bases, with 13 bases between the two germline ends. The CDR3 totals 15 residues.

This clonotype was recorded a few times. The rearrangement joins TRBV30 to TRBJ2-7; D remains ambiguous. With 2 bases removed from V and 2 bases from J, the gap between germline ends came to 10 bases. CDR3 length equals 13 residues. Germline V lookup: CDR1 GTSNPN, CDR2 SVGIG (reference sequence). The CDR3 is CAWSTGLTYEQYF. The CDR3 DNA reads TGTGCCTGGAGTACCGGCCTTACCTACGAGCAGTACTTC.

The chain uses TRBV6-1 and TRBJ1-2; tentatively, D is TRBD1 (5 bases). V was shortened by 5 bases and J by 7 bases, with 14 bases between the two germline ends. The CDR3 totals 13 residues. CDR1 and CDR2 (germline): MNHNS, SASEGT. The CDR3 spells CASSRGDGSGYTF. The CDR3 region has the DNA TGTGCCAGCAGTCGAGGGGACGGCTCTGGCTACACCTTC.

This clonotype is a singleton in its sample. The V gene is TRBV20-1, the J gene TRBJ2-7; D call uncertain. The CDR3 contains 14 residues. Deletions cut 1 base from V and 0 bases from J, with 10 bases between. CDR1 and CDR2 from the germline V gene are DFQATT and SNEGSKA (reference sequence). Written as DNA, the CDR3 is TGCAGTGCTAGAGGTGGTTCGATCTCCTACGAGCAGTACTTC. The encoded protein is CSARGGSISYEQYF.

This clonotype was seen at least ten times. The chain couples TRBV20-1 to TRBJ2-2; 7 bases are a match to TRBD2. Germline V gives CDR1 DFQATT, CDR2 SNEGSKA (reference sequence). Trimming cost V 2 bases and J 7 bases; bases outside gene matches: 7. The CDR3 sequence is 14 residues long. Here the CDR3 DNA reads TGCAGTGCTAGAATTGGCGGGAGTATCGGGGAGCTGTTTTTT. The encoded protein is CSARIGGSIGELFF.

J is TRBJ2-7 and V is TRBV28; D is unresolved. With 7 bases removed from V and 5 bases from J, the gap between germline ends came to 21 bases. The germline CDR1 and CDR2 sequences are MDHEN and SYDVKM. CDR3 size: 15 residues. CDR3 sequence (DNA): TGTGCCAGCACCCTCTCCCTAGTTGGTAGCCACGAGCAGTACGTC. This encodes CASTLSLVGSHEQYV.

The rearrangement uses TRBV12-3 or TRBV12-4 and TRBJ1-3; no definite D call. This CDR3 comprises 14 residues. V dropped 8 bases and J dropped 0 bases, with 11 bases sitting between them. CDR3 nucleotide sequence: TGTGCCAGCCAATTATTCGGCTCTGGAAACACCATATATTTT. Translated: CASQLFGSGNTIYF.

J is TRBJ1-5 and V is TRBV12-3 or TRBV12-4; D is unclear. Deletions cut 3 bases from V and 2 bases from J, with 8 bases between. The CDR3 spans 14 residues. CDR3 nucleotides: TGTGCCAGCAGTTTTCGGGTCGGCAATCAGCCCCAGCATTTT. It encodes CASSFRVGNQPQHF.

This CDR3 reads CASTWGSGTYEQYF. The CDR3 coding sequence is TGTGCCAGCACTTGGGGTAGCGGGACCTACGAGCAGTACTTC. This chain connects TRBV6-5 to TRBJ2-7, with TRBD2 matching over 8 bases. The germline V gene encodes CDR1 MNHEY and CDR2 SVGAGI. This CDR3 region has 14 residues. V dropped 7 bases and J dropped 2; count of bases not matched to a gene: 7.

V and J are TRBV5-1 and TRBJ2-7, with 14 bases matching TRBD2. This CDR3 is built from 18 residues. CDR1 and CDR2 (germline): SGHRS, YFSETQ. V lost 2 bases and J lost 3; bases outside the gene matches: 10. The CDR3 loop is CASSLAGTSGSGSYEQYF. The CDR3 coding sequence is TGCGCCAGCAGCTTAGCCGGGACTAGCGGGAGTGGTAGCTACGAGCAGTACTTC.

The V and J genes are TRBV20-1 and TRBJ2-3, with TRBD2 identical over 13 bases. Germline values: CDR1 DFQATT, CDR2 SNEGSKA (reference sequence). The CDR3 has 16 amino acids. Trimming at V came to 2 bases and at J to 5 bases, leaving 7 bases not matched to a gene. The CDR3 nucleotides read TGCAGTGCTAGATCTCCGGGACTAGCGGGGTTAGATACGCAGTATTTT. Its translation: CSARSPGLAGLDTQYF.

The table lists this clonotype with many counts. The V and J genes are TRBV20-1 and TRBJ2-5, with 12 positions matching TRBD2. V gave up 3 bases and J gave up 5 bases; unmatched junction bases: 13. The CDR3 is made up of 17 amino acids. Germline assignment: CDR1 DFQATT and CDR2 SNEGSKA (reference sequence). CDR3 amino acids: CSARILLAGGPGETQYF. For the CDR3, the DNA is TGCAGTGCTAGGATTCTCCTAGCGGGAGGGCCGGGGGAGACCCAGTACTTC.

This clonotype was observed a single time. The chain has TRBV12-3 or TRBV12-4 and TRBJ1-5, with D perhaps TRBD1 (5 bases). The V end was cut by 5 bases, the J end by 5 bases, with 13 bases between. This CDR3 has 14 residues. CDR3 sequence reads: CASSPTGGDQPQHF. CDR3 in DNA: TGTGCCAGCAGTCCTACAGGAGGGGATCAGCCCCAGCATTTT.

A note on this clonotype: This may arise from a read error, as a much more abundant clone is one base away. The rearrangement uses TRBV4-3 and TRBJ2-7; D tentatively fits TRBD1 or TRBD2 (5 bases each). Germline-derived CDR1 and CDR2 are LGHNA and YSLEER. V was trimmed by 4 bases and J by 7 bases, leaving 11 bases between them. The CDR3 runs 12 residues. The CDR3 reads CASSLGTREQYF. DNA for the CDR3: TGCGCCAGCAGCCTAGGGACGCGGGAGCAGTACTTC.

This clonotype was observed many times. The rearrangement uses TRBV19 and TRBJ1-1; D is ambiguous. Germline CDR1 LNHDA, CDR2 SQIVND (reference sequence). Trimming left V 7 bases short and J 4 bases short, with 10 bases between. The CDR3 runs to 12 residues. The CDR3 protein is CASTSRRTEAFF. CDR3 nucleotide sequence: TGTGCCAGTACGTCGCGGCGCACTGAAGCTTTCTTT.

This clonotype was observed once. The V call is TRBV20-1, the J call TRBJ1-1; 7 nucleotides line up with TRBD1. V lost 3 bases, J lost 11 bases, and 15 bases stayed unmatched. The CDR3 runs to 14 residues. Germline V gives CDR1 DFQATT, CDR2 SNEGSKA (reference sequence). The CDR3 DNA follows: TGCAGTGCTAGTCCTAGGGACAGTCAGGGGAATGCTTTCTTT. Encoded protein: CSASPRDSQGNAFF.

This clonotype was recorded many times. The chain couples TRBV28 to TRBJ1-1, with D possibly matching TRBD1 (6 bases). The V end lost 1 base, the J end lost 11 bases, and 20 bases lay between the germline ends. Germline V CDR1 and CDR2: MDHEN, SYDVKM. The CDR3 spans 15 residues. CDR3 protein: CASSLSPRTATVAFF. The CDR3 bases are TGTGCCAGCAGTTTATCTCCCCGGACAGCCACAGTGGCTTTCTTT.

This clonotype was counted ten times or more. CDR3 sequence (DNA): TGTGCCAGCAGTTACTCGAGCGGGGAGGCCAAAAACATTCAGTACTTC. Translation: CASSYSSGEAKNIQYF. The chain recombines TRBV6-2 or TRBV6-3 with TRBJ2-4, with TRBD2 matching over 7 bases. The J segment lost 1 base and the V segment lost 0 bases, leaving 3 bases of the junction unmatched. Germline V gene lookup returns CDR1 MNHEY and CDR2 SVGEGT. This CDR3 region has 16 residues.

J is TRBJ1-2 and V is TRBV12-3 or TRBV12-4; D not resolved. V was pared by 3 bases and J by 4 bases, with 12 bases between. CDR3 length equals 14 residues. CDR3: CASSLGRYPYGYTF. The CDR3 region has the DNA TGTGCCAGCAGTTTGGGCCGTTACCCCTATGGCTACACCTTC.

Here the CDR3 DNA reads TGTGCCAGCAGGGGACAGGGGACACTCTATGGCTACACCTTC. It codes for CASRGQGTLYGYTF. This chain uses TRBV2 with TRBJ1-2, with 10 bases fitting TRBD1. The CDR3 is 14 amino acids. The germline CDR1 and CDR2 sequences are SNHLY and FYNNEI. The ends lost 6 bases at V and 4 bases at J; junction bases unmatched: 5.

This clonotype was seen repeatedly, ten times or more. The V call is TRBV6-1, the J call TRBJ2-5; 14 bases are a match to TRBD2. Germline CDR1 MNHNS, CDR2 SASEGT. Trimming cost V 4 bases and J 4 bases; bases outside gene matches: 11. This CDR3 has 18 amino acids. The CDR3 here is CASSAGLRLAGGGETQYF. The CDR3 DNA reads as TGTGCCAGCAGTGCCGGTCTGCGACTAGCGGGAGGGGGAGAGACCCAGTACTTC.

This clonotype came up many times. Here the CDR3 DNA reads TGTGCCAGCAGGCTAGCGGAGACGAACACCGGGGAGCTGTTTTTT. Its translation is CASRLAETNTGELFF. The rearrangement links TRBV6-1 to TRBJ2-2; 7 nucleotides agree with TRBD2. This CDR3 is 15 amino acids long. V was clipped by 6 bases and J by 0 bases; unmatched bases: 4. CDR1 is MNHNS and CDR2 is SASEGT in the germline V gene.

Ten or more counts support this clonotype. The chain has TRBV28 and TRBJ2-6, with D tentatively TRBD1 (5 bases). CDR3 length: 16 residues. Germline values: CDR1 MDHEN, CDR2 SYDVKM. Trimming removed 8 bases from V and 2 bases from J, with 16 bases in between. CDR3 loop: CASSQAGPAGANVLTF. In DNA, the CDR3 is TGTGCCAGCTCCCAGGCAGGGCCGGCTGGGGCCAACGTCCTGACTTTC.

On this clonotype itself: An end of the junction differs from the germline gene, which may be a read error. The rearrangement joins TRBV15 to TRBJ2-7, with D uncertain. Germline CDR1 and CDR2: LNHNV and YYDKDF (reference sequence). The CDR3 sequence is 15 residues long. The CDR3 protein is CATSREYEASYDQYF. The CDR3 nucleotides are TGTGCCACCAGCAGAGAATACGAGGCATCCTACGATCAGTACTTC.